Listed below are T cell receptor beta chains from one sample, sequenced in a study of graft-versus-host responses after intestinal transplantation. Their target antigens are unknown. Sequencing was performed with immunoSEQ multiplex PCR; in TCRdb, only in-frame clones are kept and a portion is missing. Of roughly 28,000 clones in the sample, about four fifths were seen once. The material sequenced was unstimulated CD4+ T cells sorted from spleen or lymph node cells, taken before intestinal transplant. The receptors come from a human donor who received an intestinal transplant. Both conserved end residues are part of each CDR3. Fields, in order: D gene, CDR3 length, clone size, J gene, V gene, CDR3 DNA, CDR3 protein. A D gene is named only where the DNA matches it firmly. The size of a clone is reported for some rows only, either as once, few or many, or as a class for expanded clones.

>TRBD1|15|NA|TRBJ2-1|TRBV19
TGTGCCAGTAGTATATCCACAGGGGGGTACAATGAGCAGTTCTTC
CASSISTGGYNEQFF
>TRBD1|12|NA|TRBJ2-7|TRBV19
TGTGCCAGTAGTGAGGGACAGGGGGTGCAGTACTTC
CASSEGQGVQYF
>NA|15|NA|TRBJ1-5|TRBV2
TGTGCCAGCAGTGAAATGGTTACGGGCGGGCAGCCCCAGCATTTT
CASSEMVTGGQPQHF
>NA|14|NA|TRBJ1-1|TRBV19
TGTGCCAGTAGTGTCAAGGGGAGGGGTACTGAAGCTTTCTTT
CASSVKGRGTEAFF
>NA|14|NA|TRBJ1-2|TRBV7-9
TGTGCCAGCAGCTTAGCTCAGGCTACCTATGGCTACACCTTC
CASSLAQATYGYTF
>TRBD2|15|NA|TRBJ2-1|TRBV7-2
TGTGCCAGCAGCTTAGCGACTAGCGGGACAGGTGAGCAGTTCTTC
CASSLATSGTGEQFF
>TRBD2|15|once|TRBJ2-3|TRBV7-3
TGTGCCAGCAGCTTTAGCGGGGCGCCCACAGATACGCAGTATTTT
CASSFSGAPTDTQYF
>NA|13|NA|TRBJ2-7|TRBV6-1
TGTGCCAGCAGACCTACAGGGACCTACGAGCAGTACTTC
CASRPTGTYEQYF
>TRBD1|14|NA|TRBJ1-5|TRBV28
TGTGCCAGCAGTTGGGACAGGGGTTACCAGCCCCAGCATTTT
CASSWDRGYQPQHF
>NA|16|NA|TRBJ2-5|TRBV4-1
TGCGCCAGCAGCCAAGATAGTACGGGGTTGGTAGAGACCCAGTACTTC
CASSQDSTGLVETQYF
>NA|12|once|TRBJ2-7|TRBV30
TGTGCCTGGAGTGTATCCGGCTACGAGCAGTACTTC
CAWSVSGYEQYF
>TRBD2|16|NA|TRBJ2-3|TRBV10-3
TGTGCCATCAGTGCGTTGGGGACTAGCGGCACAGATACGCAGTATTTT
CAISALGTSGTDTQYF
>TRBD1|19|NA|TRBJ1-5|TRBV6-1
TGTGCCAGCAGTGAAGCGAGGACAGGGAATTCGTTAAACAATCAGCCCCAGCATTTT
CASSEARTGNSLNNQPQHF
>TRBD2|17|NA|TRBJ2-1|TRBV27
TGTGCCAGCAGTTCCGCCCCTACTAGCGTCTCCTACAATGAGCAGTTCTTC
CASSSAPTSVSYNEQFF
>NA|10|NA|TRBJ2-1|TRBV20-1
TGCAGTGCTACCTTGATGGAGCAGTTCTTC
CSATLMEQFF
>TRBD1|14|NA|TRBJ2-5|TRBV2
TGTGCCAGCAGCGATGACAGGGGGCGAGGGGACCAGTACTTC
CASSDDRGRGDQYF
>TRBD1|15|few|TRBJ2-1|TRBV6-5
TGTGCCAGCCTCCCGGGGGACAGGGTATACAATGAGCAGTTCTTC
CASLPGDRVYNEQFF
>TRBD1|15|NA|TRBJ2-5|TRBV30
TGTGCCTGGAGTAGGCCGGGACAGGGGTTGGGGACCCAGTACTTC
CAWSRPGQGLGTQYF
>NA|14|NA|TRBJ2-1|TRBV5-1
TGCGCCAGCAGCTTGGCAGTGGGGAACAATGAGCAGTTCTTC
CASSLAVGNNEQFF
>TRBD2|13|NA|TRBJ2-7|TRBV30
TGTGCCTGCCGACTAGCGCACTCCTACGAGCAGTACTTC
CACRLAHSYEQYF
>NA|14|NA|TRBJ2-3|TRBV5-4
TGTGCCAGCAGCCATCGAGGGAAGGAGTATACGCAGTATTTT
CASSHRGKEYTQYF
>TRBD2|16|NA|TRBJ2-5|TRBV9
TGTGCCAGCAGCACCGCCGGGACTAGCGGAGCCGGGACCCAGTACTTC
CASSTAGTSGAGTQYF
>TRBD2|15|NA|TRBJ2-7|TRBV5-1
TGCGCCAGCAGTTTACTAGCGTCAAACTCCTACGAGCAGTACTTC
CASSLLASNSYEQYF
>NA|14|NA|TRBJ2-5|TRBV7-9
TGTGCCAGCAGCTTCCAGGGGGGGAGGGAGACCCAGTACTTC
CASSFQGGRETQYF
>TRBD2|16|NA|TRBJ2-5|TRBV28
TGTGCCAGCAGTCCCCAACTAGCGGGAGTGAGGGAGACCCAGTACTTC
CASSPQLAGVRETQYF
>NA|16|NA|TRBJ1-1|TRBV6-5
TGTGCCAGCAGTTACACCCGTTGGGTCCCGAACACTGAAGCTTTCTTT
CASSYTRWVPNTEAFF
>NA|16|once|TRBJ2-1|TRBV7-9
TGTGCCAGCAGCGCCGCCCTCACCCTCTCCTACAATGAGCAGTTCTTC
CASSAALTLSYNEQFF
>TRBD1|14|NA|TRBJ1-6|TRBV10-3
TGTGCCATCAGTGAGTCAGGACAGGATTCACCCCTCCACTTT
CAISESGQDSPLHF
>NA|14|NA|TRBJ2-5|TRBV5-4
TGTGCCAGCAGCTCCCTTTCTGGCGCTGAGACCCAGTACTTC
CASSSLSGAETQYF
>NA|16|NA|TRBJ2-3|TRBV9
TGTGCCAGCAGCGTAGTTGGAGCGACTAGCACAGATACGCAGTATTTT
CASSVVGATSTDTQYF
>NA|13|NA|TRBJ2-5|TRBV5-1
TGCGCCAGCAGCTTGCTCAACCAAGAGACCCAGTACTTC
CASSLLNQETQYF
>NA|13|NA|TRBJ2-3|TRBV4-2
TGTGCCAGCAGCCAAACGGGGACAGATACGCAGTATTTT
CASSQTGTDTQYF
>NA|15|NA|TRBJ2-1|TRBV13
TGTGCCAGCAGCTTAGAGACCCTTACCTACAATGAGCAGTTCTTC
CASSLETLTYNEQFF
>NA|14|NA|TRBJ2-3|TRBV5-4
TGTGCCAGCAGCGTGACAGACCTCACAGATACGCAGTATTTT
CASSVTDLTDTQYF
>NA|14|NA|TRBJ1-6|TRBV12-1
TGTGCCAGCAGCTTCCCGGACGGTAATTCACCCCTCCACTTT
CASSFPDGNSPLHF
>NA|16|NA|TRBJ2-7|TRBV6-5
TGTGCCAGCAGTTACGGCACCGGGACTCTCTCCTACGAGCAGTACTTC
CASSYGTGTLSYEQYF
>TRBD2|16|NA|TRBJ2-1|TRBV4-1
TGCGCCAGCAGCCAAGAAGGACTAGCGGTTCACAATGAGCAGTTCTTC
CASSQEGLAVHNEQFF
>TRBD2|15|NA|TRBJ2-3|TRBV9
TGTGCCAGCAGCGCCCATAGCGGGAGGGGAGATACGCAGTATTTT
CASSAHSGRGDTQYF
>NA|17|NA|TRBJ1-3|TRBV9
TGTGCCAGCAGCGCCCTACCTGGGGGCCCCCCTGGAAACACCATATATTTT
CASSALPGGPPGNTIYF